This T cell receptor (beta chain) was sequenced in a study of cytomegalovirus exposure and HLA in healthy donors. Regarding the study as a whole: Later analysis demonstrated an association between a missense DCLRE1C variant and TCR beta V- and J-gene trimming.

Germline CDR1 reads SEHNR; CDR2 reads FQNEAQ (reference sequence). V was trimmed by 2 bases and J by 7 bases, leaving 11 bases between them. CDR3 length equals 14 residues. All donors participated as healthy donors of bone marrow. PCR was performed using 60 Vbeta and 13 Jbeta primers. The data were produced by immunoSEQ multiplex PCR, yet TCRdb's version contains in-frame clones alone and is incomplete. The sample carries 110,000 or so clones, around three quarters recorded once. Note on this clone: Its target is not known.

The J gene is TRBJ2-2, the V gene TRBV7-9; maybe TRBD1 (5 bases). The TCR was taken from a man between 18 and 29 years old in good health and CMV-seropositive. Material for sequencing was PBMCs. This chain's CDR3 is CASSLQGWVGELFF. The CDR3 DNA reads as TGTGCCAGCAGCTTACAGGGTTGGGTCGGGGAGCTGTTTTTT.